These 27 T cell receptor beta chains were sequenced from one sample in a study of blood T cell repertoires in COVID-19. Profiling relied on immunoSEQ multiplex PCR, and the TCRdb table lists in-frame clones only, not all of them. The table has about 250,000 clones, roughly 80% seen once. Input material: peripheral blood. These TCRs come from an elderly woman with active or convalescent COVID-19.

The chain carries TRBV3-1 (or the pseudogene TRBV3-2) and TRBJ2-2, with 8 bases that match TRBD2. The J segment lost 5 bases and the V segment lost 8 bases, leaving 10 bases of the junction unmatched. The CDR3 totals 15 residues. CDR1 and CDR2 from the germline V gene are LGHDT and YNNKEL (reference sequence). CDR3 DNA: TGTGCCAGCCGTTCCCGGGGGGGCTTGACCGGGGAGCTGTTTTTT. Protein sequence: CASRSRGGLTGELFF.

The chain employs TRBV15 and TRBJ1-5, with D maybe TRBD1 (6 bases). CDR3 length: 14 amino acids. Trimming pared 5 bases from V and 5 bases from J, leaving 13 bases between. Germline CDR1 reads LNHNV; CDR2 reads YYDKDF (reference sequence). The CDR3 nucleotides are TGTGCCACCAGCCGGGGGGGCGGTGATCAGCCCCAGCATTTT. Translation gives CATSRGGGDQPQHF.

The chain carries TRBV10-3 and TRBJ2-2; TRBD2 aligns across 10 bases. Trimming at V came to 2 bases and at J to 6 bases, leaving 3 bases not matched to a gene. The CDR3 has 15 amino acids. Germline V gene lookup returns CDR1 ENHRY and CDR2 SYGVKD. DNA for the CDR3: TGTGCCATCAGTGAGCAGCGGGAGGGTGCCGGGGAGCTGTTTTTT. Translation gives CAISEQREGAGELFF.

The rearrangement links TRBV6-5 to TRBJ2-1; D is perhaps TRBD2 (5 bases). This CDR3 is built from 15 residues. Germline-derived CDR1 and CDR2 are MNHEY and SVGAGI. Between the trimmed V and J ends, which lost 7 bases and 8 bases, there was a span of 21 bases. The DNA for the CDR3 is TGTGCCAGCAACCACCTGCGGGCACACACGGATGAGCAGTTCTTC. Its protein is CASNHLRAHTDEQFF.

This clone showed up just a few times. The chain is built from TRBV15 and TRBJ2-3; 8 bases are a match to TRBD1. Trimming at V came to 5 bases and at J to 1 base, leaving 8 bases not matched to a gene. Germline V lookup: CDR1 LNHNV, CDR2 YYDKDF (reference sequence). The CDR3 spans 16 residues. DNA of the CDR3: TGTGCCACCAGCCGCCAGCCGGGACAGGGCACAGATACGCAGTATTTT. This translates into CATSRQPGQGTDTQYF.

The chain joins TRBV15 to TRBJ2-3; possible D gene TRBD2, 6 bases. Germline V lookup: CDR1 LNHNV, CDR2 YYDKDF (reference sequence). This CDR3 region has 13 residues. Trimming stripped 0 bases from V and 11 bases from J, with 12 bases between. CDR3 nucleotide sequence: TGTGCCACCAGCAGAGATGCGGGCGGGAAGCAGTATTTT. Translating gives CATSRDAGGKQYF.

CDR3: CATRTGNSYNSPLHF. CDR3 DNA sequence: TGTGCCACCAGGACAGGGAACTCCTATAATTCACCCCTCCACTTT. V gene TRBV10-3 combines with J gene TRBJ1-6; 8 bases agree with TRBD1. Germline trimming cut 10 bases from V and 0 bases from J; bases unmatched to any gene: 5. This CDR3 has 15 residues. Germline V CDR1 and CDR2: ENHRY, SYGVKD.

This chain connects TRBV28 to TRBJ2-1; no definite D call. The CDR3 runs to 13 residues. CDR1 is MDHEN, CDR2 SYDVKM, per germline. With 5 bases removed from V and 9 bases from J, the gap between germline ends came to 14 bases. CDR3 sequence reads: CASSRGGSGEQFF. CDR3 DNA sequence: TGTGCCAGCAGTCGAGGTGGAAGTGGTGAGCAGTTCTTC.

The CDR3 region has the DNA TGTGCCAGCAGTTCGGGACAGTATCCGGCTGAAGCTTTCTTT. This translates into CASSSGQYPAEAFF. This rearrangement joins TRBV28 to TRBJ1-1, with 7 bases aligning to TRBD1. Germline V gene sequence: CDR1 MDHEN, CDR2 SYDVKM. This CDR3 has 14 amino acids. The ends lost 4 bases at V and 6 bases at J; junction bases unmatched: 8.

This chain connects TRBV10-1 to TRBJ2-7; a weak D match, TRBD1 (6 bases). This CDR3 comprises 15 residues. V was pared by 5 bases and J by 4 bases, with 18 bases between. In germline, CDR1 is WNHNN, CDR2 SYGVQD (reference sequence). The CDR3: CASSLQGEGAYEQYF. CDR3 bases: TGCGCCAGCAGTCTACAGGGAGAGGGAGCTTACGAGCAGTACTTC.

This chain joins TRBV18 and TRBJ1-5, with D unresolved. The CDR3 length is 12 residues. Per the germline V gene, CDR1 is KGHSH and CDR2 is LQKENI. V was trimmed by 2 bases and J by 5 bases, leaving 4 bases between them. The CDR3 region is CASSPGHQPQHF. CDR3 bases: TGTGCCAGCTCACCAGGGCATCAGCCCCAGCATTTT.

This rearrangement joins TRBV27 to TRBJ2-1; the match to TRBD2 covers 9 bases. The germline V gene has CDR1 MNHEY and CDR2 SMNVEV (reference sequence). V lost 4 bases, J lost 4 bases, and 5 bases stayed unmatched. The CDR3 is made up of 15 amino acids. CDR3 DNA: TGTGCCAGCAGTTCGGGGCTAGCGGGATACAATGAGCAGTTCTTC. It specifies CASSSGLAGYNEQFF.

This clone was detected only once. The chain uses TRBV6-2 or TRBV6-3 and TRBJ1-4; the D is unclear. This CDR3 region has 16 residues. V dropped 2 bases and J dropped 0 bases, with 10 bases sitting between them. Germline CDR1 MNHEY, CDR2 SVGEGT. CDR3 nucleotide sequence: TGTGCCAGCAGTTACCCCGGCGGGGCAACTAATGAAAAACTGTTTTTT. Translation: CASSYPGGATNEKLFF.

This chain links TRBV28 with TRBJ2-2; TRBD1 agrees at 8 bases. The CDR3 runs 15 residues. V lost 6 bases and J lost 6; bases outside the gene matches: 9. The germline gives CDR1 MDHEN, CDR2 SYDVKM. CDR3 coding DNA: TGTGCCAGCAGCCCCAGGACAGGGTGGGCCGGGGAGCTGTTTTTT. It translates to CASSPRTGWAGELFF.

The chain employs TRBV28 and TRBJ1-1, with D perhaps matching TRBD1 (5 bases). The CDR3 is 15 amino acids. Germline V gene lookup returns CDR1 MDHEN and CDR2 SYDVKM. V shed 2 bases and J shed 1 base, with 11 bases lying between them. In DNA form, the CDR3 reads TGTGCCAGCAGTTTAGATGTGGGGGGGAACACTGAAGCTTTCTTT. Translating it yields CASSLDVGGNTEAFF.

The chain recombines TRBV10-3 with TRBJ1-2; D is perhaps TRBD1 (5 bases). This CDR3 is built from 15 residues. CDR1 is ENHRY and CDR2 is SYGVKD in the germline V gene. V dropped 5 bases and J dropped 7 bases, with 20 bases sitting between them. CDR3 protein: CAISTTLTVDIGYTF. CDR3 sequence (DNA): TGTGCCATCAGTACCACTTTGACAGTTGATATTGGCTACACCTTC.

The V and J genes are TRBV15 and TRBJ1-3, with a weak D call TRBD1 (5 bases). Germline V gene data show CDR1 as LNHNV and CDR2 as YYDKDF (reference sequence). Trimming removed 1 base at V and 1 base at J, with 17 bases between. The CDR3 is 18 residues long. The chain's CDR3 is CATSRGVDTGLSGNTIYF. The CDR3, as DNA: TGTGCCACCAGCAGAGGAGTGGATACGGGACTTTCTGGAAACACCATATATTTT.

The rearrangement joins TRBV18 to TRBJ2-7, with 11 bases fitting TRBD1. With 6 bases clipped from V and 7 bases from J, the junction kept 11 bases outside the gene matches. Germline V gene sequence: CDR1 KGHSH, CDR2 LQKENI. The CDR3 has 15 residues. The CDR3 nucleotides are TGTGCCAGCTCGCCCCCCGGGACAGGGGGTAAAGAGCAGTACTTC. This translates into CASSPPGTGGKEQYF.

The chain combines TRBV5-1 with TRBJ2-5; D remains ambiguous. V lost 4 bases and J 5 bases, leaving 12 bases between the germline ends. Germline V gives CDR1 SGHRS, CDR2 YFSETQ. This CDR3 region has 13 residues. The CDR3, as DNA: TGCGCCAGCAGCCCCGGGTCCTGGGAGACCCAGTACTTC. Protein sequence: CASSPGSWETQYF.

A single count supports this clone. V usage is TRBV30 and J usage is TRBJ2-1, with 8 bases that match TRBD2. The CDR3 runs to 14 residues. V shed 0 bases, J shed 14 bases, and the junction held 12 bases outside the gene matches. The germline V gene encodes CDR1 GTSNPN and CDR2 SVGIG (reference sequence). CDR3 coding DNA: TGTGCCTGGAGTGTACTCGCGGGGGGCGAATTAAAGTTCTTC. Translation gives CAWSVLAGGELKFF.

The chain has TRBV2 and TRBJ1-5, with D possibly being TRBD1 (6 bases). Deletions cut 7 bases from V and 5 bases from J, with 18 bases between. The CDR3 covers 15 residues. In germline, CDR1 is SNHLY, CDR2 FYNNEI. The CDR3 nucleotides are TGTGCCAGCAAACTAGACAGGATGGGCCATCAGCCCCAGCATTTT. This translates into CASKLDRMGHQPQHF. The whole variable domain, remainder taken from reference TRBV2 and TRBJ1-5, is EPEVTQTPSHQVTQMGQEVILRCVPISNHLYFYWYRQILGQKVEFLVSFYNNEISEKSEIFDDQFSVERPDGSNFTLKIRSTKLEDSAMYFCASKLDRMGHQPQHFGDGTRLSIL.

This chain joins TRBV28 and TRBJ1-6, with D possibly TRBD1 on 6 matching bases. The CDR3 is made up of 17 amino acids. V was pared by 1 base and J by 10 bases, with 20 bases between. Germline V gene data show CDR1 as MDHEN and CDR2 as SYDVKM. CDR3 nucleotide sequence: TGTGCCAGCAGTTTATCCCGGGGGGCAGGGTTAAGCTCACCCCTCCACTTT. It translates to CASSLSRGAGLSSPLHF.

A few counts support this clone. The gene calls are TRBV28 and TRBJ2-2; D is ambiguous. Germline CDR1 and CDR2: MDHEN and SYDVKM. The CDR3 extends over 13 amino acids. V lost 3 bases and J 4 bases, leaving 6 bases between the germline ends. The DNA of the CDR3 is TGTGCCAGCAGTTTCCCCCGCACCGGGGAGCTGTTTTTT. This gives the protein CASSFPRTGELFF.

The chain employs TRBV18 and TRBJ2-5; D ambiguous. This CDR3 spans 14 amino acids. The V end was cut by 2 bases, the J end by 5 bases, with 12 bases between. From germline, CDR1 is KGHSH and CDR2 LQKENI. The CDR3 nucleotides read TGTGCCAGCTCACCATCTCCCGGTCCGGAGACCCAGTACTTC. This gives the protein CASSPSPGPETQYF.

The CDR3 region has the DNA TGCGCCAGCAGCCAAGGGCGGGACAGACTCTACACCTTC. Encoded protein: CASSQGRDRLYTF. The rearrangement links TRBV4-1 to TRBJ1-2; TRBD1 matches 7 bases. The V and J ends lost 1 base and 10 bases, in that order; junction bases with no gene match: 6. Per the germline V gene, CDR1 is MGHRA and CDR2 is YSYEKL. This CDR3 region has 13 residues.

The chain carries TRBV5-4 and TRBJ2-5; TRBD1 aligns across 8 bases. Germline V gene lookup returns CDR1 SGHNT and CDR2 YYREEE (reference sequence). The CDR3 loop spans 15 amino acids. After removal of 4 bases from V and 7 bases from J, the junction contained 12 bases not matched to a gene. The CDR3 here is CASSPDRQGRGTQYF. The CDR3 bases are TGTGCCAGCAGCCCGGACCGACAGGGGCGAGGGACCCAGTACTTC.

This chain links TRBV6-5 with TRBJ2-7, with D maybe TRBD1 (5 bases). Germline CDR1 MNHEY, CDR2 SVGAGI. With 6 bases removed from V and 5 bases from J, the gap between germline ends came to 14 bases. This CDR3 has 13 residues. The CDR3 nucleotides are TGTGCCAGCAGGAGGACATCCCCCGACGAGCAGTACTTC. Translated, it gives CASRRTSPDEQYF.